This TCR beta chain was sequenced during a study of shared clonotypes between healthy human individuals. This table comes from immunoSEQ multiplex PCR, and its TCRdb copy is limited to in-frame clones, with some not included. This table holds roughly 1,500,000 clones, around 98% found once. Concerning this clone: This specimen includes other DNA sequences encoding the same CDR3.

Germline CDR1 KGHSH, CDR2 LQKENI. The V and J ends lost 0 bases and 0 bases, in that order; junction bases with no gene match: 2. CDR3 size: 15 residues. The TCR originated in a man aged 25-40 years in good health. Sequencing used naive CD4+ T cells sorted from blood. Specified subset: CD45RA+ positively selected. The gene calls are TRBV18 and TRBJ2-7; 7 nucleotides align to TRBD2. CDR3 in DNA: TGTGCCAGCTCACCACCCGGCGGGAGCTCCTACGAGCAGTACTTC. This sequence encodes CASSPPGGSSYEQYF.